Shown below are 18 T cell receptor beta chains from a single sample sequenced in a study of type 1 regulatory T cells. Antigens of these TCRs are unknown. TCRdb fed the reads into MiXCR, producing one record per CDR3 protein. There are about 62,000 distinct CDR3 sequences in the sample; approximately 60% occur only once, and 1.5% to 2% lies in the top ten. Sequences were obtained from cultured non-Tr1 T cells, either the whole culture or a sorted T cell fraction (not recorded which). Receptor source: a human donor in good health.

A few counts support this clonotype. The chain has TRBV27 and TRBJ2-5; 9 bases line up with TRBD2. With V trimmed by 3 bases and J by 3 bases, 5 bases remained unmatched. Germline CDR1 reads MNHEY; CDR2 reads SMNVEV (reference sequence). This CDR3 is 15 amino acids long. For the CDR3, the DNA is TGTGCCAGCAGTTTTCTAGCTAGCGGGAAAGAGACCCAGTACTTC. Residues: CASSFLASGKETQYF.

The chain recombines TRBV10-3 with TRBJ2-7; D gene unclear. Germline CDR1 is ENHRY and CDR2 is SYGVKD. CDR3 size: 14 residues. V gave up 0 bases and J gave up 0 bases, with 6 bases separating them. The chain's CDR3 is CAISESGLSYEQYF. The CDR3, as DNA: TGTGCCATCAGTGAGTCGGGCCTCTCCTACGAGCAGTACTTC.

The chain recombines TRBV10-2 with TRBJ2-7; possible D gene TRBD1, 6 bases. Germline assignment: CDR1 WSHSY and CDR2 SAAADI. The CDR3 is made up of 13 amino acids. V was trimmed by 8 bases and J by 3 bases, leaving 14 bases between them. The CDR3 reads CASSMDRNYEQYF. The CDR3 coding sequence is TGCGCCAGCTCAATGGACAGAAACTACGAGCAGTACTTC.

As for this clonotype: A junction end diverges from the germline sequence, so it may reflect a read error. The CDR3 DNA sequence: TGTACCAGCAGGGGACAGGGCGGAGAGACCCAGTACTTC. Its translation: CTSRGQGGETQYF. This chain links TRBV12-3 or TRBV12-4 with TRBJ2-5; 9 positions agree with TRBD1. This CDR3 has 13 residues.

This clonotype was seen many times. This CDR3 reads CSKAGEGTDTQYF. The CDR3 coding sequence is TGCAGTAAAGCGGGAGAAGGCACAGATACGCAGTATTTT. This chain connects TRBV20-1 to TRBJ2-3, with 8 bases aligning to TRBD2. V trimming: 8 bases; J trimming: 1 base; junction bases outside the gene matches: 5. The CDR3 contains 13 residues. Germline assignment: CDR1 DFQATT and CDR2 SNEGSKA (reference sequence).

The chain carries TRBV27 and TRBJ2-7; D perhaps matches TRBD2 (5 bases). Germline CDR1 and CDR2: MNHEY and SMNVEV (reference sequence). V lost 10 bases to trimming and J lost 0 bases, with 13 bases between them. The CDR3 is 13 amino acids. The CDR3 region is CANRLEGSYEQYF. CDR3 bases: TGTGCCAACAGACTCGAGGGCTCCTACGAGCAGTACTTC.

The chain joins TRBV30 to TRBJ2-3; possibly TRBD1 for D (6 bases). V was pared by 2 bases and J by 0 bases, with 12 bases between. The V gene's germline CDR1 is GTSNPN and CDR2 SVGIG (reference sequence). The CDR3 length is 15 residues. DNA of the CDR3: TGTGCCTGGAGTATCGGACAGCTAAGCACAGATACGCAGTATTTT. It yields the protein CAWSIGQLSTDTQYF.

This sequence joins TRBV7-2 and TRBJ2-7; TRBD1 is a possible D gene (6 bases). This CDR3 comprises 14 residues. Trimming stripped 0 bases from V and 6 bases from J, with 12 bases between. From germline, CDR1 is SGHTA and CDR2 FQGNSA. The CDR3 reads CASSLAPQGSEQYF. The CDR3 nucleotides read TGTGCCAGCAGCTTAGCACCACAGGGTAGCGAGCAGTACTTC.

The chain couples TRBV10-3 to TRBJ2-5; D is possibly TRBD2 (6 bases). Germline-derived CDR1 and CDR2 are ENHRY and SYGVKD. This CDR3 has 14 residues. Trimming removed 0 bases at V and 4 bases at J, with 9 bases between. CDR3 in amino acids: CAISESGGGETQYF. The CDR3 DNA reads as TGTGCCATCAGTGAGTCCGGGGGAGGAGAGACCCAGTACTTC.

The V gene is TRBV5-1, the J gene TRBJ2-5; 10 nucleotides agree with TRBD2. Germline CDR1 reads SGHRS; CDR2 reads YFSETQ. V was pared by 0 bases and J by 4 bases, with 6 bases of the junction left unmatched. The CDR3 is made up of 16 amino acids. The CDR3 bases are TGCGCCAGCAGCTTGGACAGCGGGAGGGCCGGAGAGACCCAGTACTTC. Residues: CASSLDSGRAGETQYF.

The rearrangement links TRBV5-8 to TRBJ2-4; the D gene is possibly TRBD1 (6 bases). V shed 4 bases and J shed 3 bases, with 17 bases lying between them. The CDR3 spans 16 residues. Looked up from germline, CDR1 is SGHTS and CDR2 is YDEGEE. The CDR3 nucleotides are TGTGCCAGCAGCGGAGAGCAGGGGTTTGGCAAAAACATTCAGTACTTC. This codes for CASSGEQGFGKNIQYF.

This clonotype was picked up a small number of times. The rearrangement joins TRBV15 to TRBJ2-7, with D perhaps being TRBD1 or TRBD2 (6 bases each). Germline CDR1 LNHNV, CDR2 YYDKDF (reference sequence). This CDR3 spans 16 amino acids. The germline V and J ends were trimmed by 4 bases and 5 bases, with 21 bases remaining between them. The CDR3, as DNA: TGTGCCACCAGCACGCCTCGGGGGCGACCTCCCCACGAGCAGTACTTC. It encodes CATSTPRGRPPHEQYF.

This clonotype appeared a single time. DNA for the CDR3: TGTGCCAGTAGTGAGATGGACAGGAAGAACATTCAGTACTTC. Amino acid sequence: CASSEMDRKNIQYF. This rearrangement joins TRBV19 to TRBJ2-4; 7 bases are shared with TRBD1. The ends lost 5 bases at V and 7 bases at J; junction bases unmatched: 8. Germline CDR1 is LNHDA and CDR2 is SQIVND (reference sequence). The CDR3 is 14 amino acids.

This clonotype rates as medium-sized (0.01 to 0.1%). The rearrangement joins TRBV3-1 to TRBJ1-5; D perhaps matches TRBD1 (6 bases). The CDR3 totals 14 residues. Deletions cut 8 bases from V and 2 bases from J, with 13 bases between. Germline CDR1 is LGHDT and CDR2 is YNNKEL (reference sequence). Written as DNA, the CDR3 is TGTGCCAGCGGTACAGGGTCCGGCAATCAGCCCCAGCATTTT. Translation: CASGTGSGNQPQHF.

This clonotype was picked up one time. The V gene is TRBV20-1, the J gene TRBJ2-5; D unclear. The length of the CDR3 is 11 residues. V shed 3 bases and J shed 5 bases, with 7 bases lying between them. Germline lookup yields CDR1 DFQATT and CDR2 SNEGSKA (reference sequence). The CDR3, as DNA: TGCAGTGCTAGTCATAAGGAGACCCAGTACTTC. Translation: CSASHKETQYF.

The gene calls are TRBV18 and TRBJ2-3, with D perhaps TRBD1 or TRBD2 (5 bases each). V was shortened by 3 bases and J by 2 bases, with 9 bases between the two germline ends. The CDR3 contains 14 residues. Looked up from germline, CDR1 is KGHSH and CDR2 is LQKENI. CDR3 DNA sequence: TGTGCCAGCTCACCTACCGGGACCACAGATACGCAGTATTTT. Protein product: CASSPTGTTDTQYF.

DNA of the CDR3: TGCAGTGCTACGGGGGGCAGGGGGATCTACAATGAGCAGTTCTTC. Its translation: CSATGGRGIYNEQFF. This chain uses TRBV20-1 with TRBJ2-1, with D perhaps matching TRBD1 or TRBD2 (7 bases each). CDR3 size: 15 residues. Trimming removed 4 bases from V and 3 bases from J, with 16 bases in between. CDR1 DFQATT and CDR2 SNEGSKA come from the germline V gene (reference sequence).

V usage is TRBV7-2 and J usage is TRBJ2-5, with 10 bases matching TRBD2. J was trimmed by 1 base and V by 5 bases; bases with no gene match: 4. This CDR3 comprises 15 residues. CDR1 SGHTA and CDR2 FQGNSA come from the germline V gene. This CDR3 reads CASSPSGSRQETQYF. In DNA form, the CDR3 reads TGTGCCAGCAGCCCTAGCGGGAGTCGCCAAGAGACCCAGTACTTC.